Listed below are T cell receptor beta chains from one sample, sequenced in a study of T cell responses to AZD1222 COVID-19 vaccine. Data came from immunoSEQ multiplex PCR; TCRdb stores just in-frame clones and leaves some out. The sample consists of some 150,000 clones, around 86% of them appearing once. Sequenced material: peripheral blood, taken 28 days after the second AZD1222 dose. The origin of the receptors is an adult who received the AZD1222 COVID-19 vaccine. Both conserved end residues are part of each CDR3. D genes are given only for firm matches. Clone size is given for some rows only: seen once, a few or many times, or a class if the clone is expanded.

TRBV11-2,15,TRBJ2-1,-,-,TGTGCCAGCAGCTCCTGGACAGAGAAAGCGGGTGAGCAGTTCTTC,CASSSWTEKAGEQFF
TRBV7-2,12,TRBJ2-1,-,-,TGTGCCAGCAGCTTAGAAAACGCCGAGCAGTTCTTC,CASSLENAEQFF
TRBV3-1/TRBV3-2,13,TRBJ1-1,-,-,TGTGCCAGCAGCCCCATCGTGGGGACTGAAGCTTTCTTT,CASSPIVGTEAFF
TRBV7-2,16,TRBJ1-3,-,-,TGTGCCAGCAGCTCGCAATCAGGAGGCTCTGGAAACACCATATATTTT,CASSSQSGGSGNTIYF
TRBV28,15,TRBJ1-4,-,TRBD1,TGTGCCAGCACTCAAGGCGGACAGGGACGAGAAAAACTGTTTTTT,CASTQGGQGREKLFF
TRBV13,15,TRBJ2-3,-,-,TGTGCCAGCAGCCCCAACCGAGCGCCCACAGATACGCAGTATTTT,CASSPNRAPTDTQYF
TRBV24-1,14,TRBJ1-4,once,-,TGTGCCACCAGTGATCGGACCGGGGGTGAAAAACTGTTTTTT,CATSDRTGGEKLFF
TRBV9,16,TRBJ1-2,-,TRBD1,TGTGCCAGCAGCGTAGCTCCGACAGGGGACTACTATGGCTACACCTTC,CASSVAPTGDYYGYTF
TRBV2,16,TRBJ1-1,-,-,TGTGCCAGCAGTGTTGAGAGGGAAAAGATGAACACTGAAGCTTTCTTT,CASSVEREKMNTEAFF
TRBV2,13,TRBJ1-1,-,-,TGTGCCAGCAGTGACGAGGGAAACACTGAAGCTTTCTTT,CASSDEGNTEAFF
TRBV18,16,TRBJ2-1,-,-,TGTGCCAGCTCGGCCGGGCTAGTCGGGATAGTCAATGAGCAGTTCTTC,CASSAGLVGIVNEQFF
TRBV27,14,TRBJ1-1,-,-,TGTGCCAGCAGTTTAGGAGGGTTGGGCACTGAAGCTTTCTTT,CASSLGGLGTEAFF
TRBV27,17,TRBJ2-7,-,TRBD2,TGTGCCAGCAGTTTATCGAGTGTGGCGGGAGGGCAGTACGAGCAGTACTTC,CASSLSSVAGGQYEQYF
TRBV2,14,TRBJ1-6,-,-,TGTGCCAGCAGTGAATTGATAGGGCCCTCACCCCTCCACTTT,CASSELIGPSPLHF
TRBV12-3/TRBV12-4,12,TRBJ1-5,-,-,TGTGCCAGCAGCCCCTCCAATCAGCCCCAGCATTTT,CASSPSNQPQHF
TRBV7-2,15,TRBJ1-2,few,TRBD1,TGTGCCAGCAGCAAGCGTGGACAGGGCTCTCGGGGCTACACCTTC,CASSKRGQGSRGYTF
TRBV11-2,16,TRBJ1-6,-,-,TGTGCCAGCAGCCCGAAGGGGGAGGAGAGGAAATCACCCCTCCACTTT,CASSPKGEERKSPLHF
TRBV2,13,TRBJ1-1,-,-,TGTGCCAGCAAGCATGAGATAAACACTGAAGCTTTCTTT,CASKHEINTEAFF
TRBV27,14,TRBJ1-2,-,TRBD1,TGTGCCAGCAGTTTCGTACAGGGGGGCTATGGCTACACCTTC,CASSFVQGGYGYTF
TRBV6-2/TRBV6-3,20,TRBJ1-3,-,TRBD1,TGTGCCAGCAGTTATTCCGGACAGGGGGCTCAAGTTCTTCCTGGAAACACCATATATTTT,CASSYSGQGAQVLPGNTIYF
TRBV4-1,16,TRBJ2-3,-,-,TGCGCCAGCAGCCAAGATAAGGCATCTAGCACAGATACGCAGTATTTT,CASSQDKASSTDTQYF
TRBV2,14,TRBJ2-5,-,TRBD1,TGTGCCAGCGTCCTTGACAGGGGGCCAGAGACCCAGTACTTC,CASVLDRGPETQYF
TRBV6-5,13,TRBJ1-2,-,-,TGTGCCAGCAAACCGGACGCGAACTATGGCTACACCTTC,CASKPDANYGYTF
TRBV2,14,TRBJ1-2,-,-,TGTGCCAGCAGTGAAGACACCTTTAACTATGGCTACACCTTC,CASSEDTFNYGYTF
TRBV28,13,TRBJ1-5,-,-,TGTGCCAGCGGGGTGAATAGCAATCAGCCCCAGCATTTT,CASGVNSNQPQHF
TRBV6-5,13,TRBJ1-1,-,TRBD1,TGTGCCAGCAGGGGGACAGCGAACACTGAAGCTTTCTTT,CASRGTANTEAFF